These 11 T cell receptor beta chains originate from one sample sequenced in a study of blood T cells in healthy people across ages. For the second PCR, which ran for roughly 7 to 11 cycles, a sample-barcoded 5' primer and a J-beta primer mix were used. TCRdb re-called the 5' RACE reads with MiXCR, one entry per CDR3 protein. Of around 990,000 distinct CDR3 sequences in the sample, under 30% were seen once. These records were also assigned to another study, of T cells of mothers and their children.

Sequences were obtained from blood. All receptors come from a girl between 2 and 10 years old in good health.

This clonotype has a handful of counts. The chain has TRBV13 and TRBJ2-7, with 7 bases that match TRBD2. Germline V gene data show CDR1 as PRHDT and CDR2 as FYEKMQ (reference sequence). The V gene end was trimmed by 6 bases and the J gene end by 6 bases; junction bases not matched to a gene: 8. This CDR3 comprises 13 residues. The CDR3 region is CASSLQLATEQYF. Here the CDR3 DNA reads TGTGCCAGCAGTTTACAACTAGCGACCGAGCAGTACTTC.

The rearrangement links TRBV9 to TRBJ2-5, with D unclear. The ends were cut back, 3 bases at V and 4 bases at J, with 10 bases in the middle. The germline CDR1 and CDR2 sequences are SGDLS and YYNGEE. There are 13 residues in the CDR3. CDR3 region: CASSAGWRETQYF. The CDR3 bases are TGTGCCAGCAGCGCCGGGTGGCGAGAGACCCAGTACTTC.

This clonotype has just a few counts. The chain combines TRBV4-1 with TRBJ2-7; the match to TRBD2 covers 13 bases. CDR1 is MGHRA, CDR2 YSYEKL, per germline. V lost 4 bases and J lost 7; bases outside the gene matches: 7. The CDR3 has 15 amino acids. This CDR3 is CASSLPGLAGEEQYF. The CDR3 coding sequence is TGCGCCAGCAGCCTTCCTGGACTAGCGGGAGAGGAGCAGTACTTC.

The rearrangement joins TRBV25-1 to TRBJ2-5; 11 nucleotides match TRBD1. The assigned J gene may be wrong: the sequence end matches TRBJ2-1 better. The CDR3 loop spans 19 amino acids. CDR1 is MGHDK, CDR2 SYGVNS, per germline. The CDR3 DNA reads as TGTGCCAGCAGTGAATATGACGTAATTGGGACAGGGGGTGTAGATGAGCAGTTCTTC. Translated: CASSEYDVIGTGGVDEQFF.

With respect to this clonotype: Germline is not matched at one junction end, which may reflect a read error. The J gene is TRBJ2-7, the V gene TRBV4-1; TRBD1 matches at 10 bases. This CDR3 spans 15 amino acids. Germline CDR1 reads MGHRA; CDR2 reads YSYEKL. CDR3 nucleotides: TGCGCCAGCAGCCATGGACAGGGGGGAGTCTACGAGCAGCACTTC. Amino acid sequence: CASSHGQGGVYEQHF.

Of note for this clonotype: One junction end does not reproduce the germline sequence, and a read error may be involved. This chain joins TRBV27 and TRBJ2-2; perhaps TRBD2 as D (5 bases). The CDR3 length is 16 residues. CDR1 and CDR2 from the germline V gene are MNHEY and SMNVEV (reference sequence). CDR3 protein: CASSSPSKSGSGEPFF. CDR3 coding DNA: TGTGCCAGCAGTTCCCCTTCCAAGTCCGGGTCCGGGGAGCCGTTTTTT.

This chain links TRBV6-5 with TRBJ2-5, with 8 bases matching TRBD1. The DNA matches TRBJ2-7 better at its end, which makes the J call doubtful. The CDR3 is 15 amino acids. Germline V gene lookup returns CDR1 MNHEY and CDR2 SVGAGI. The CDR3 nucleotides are TGTGCCAGCAGTTACCATGGACAGGGAGGCTACGAGCAGTACTTC. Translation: CASSYHGQGGYEQYF.

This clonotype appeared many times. CDR3 region: CASSSGGPEAFF. The CDR3 nucleotides are TGTGCCAGCAGCTCTGGGGGCCCTGAAGCTTTCTTT. The rearrangement joins TRBV11-3 to TRBJ1-1; D is possibly TRBD1 (6 bases). Germline V gene lookup returns CDR1 SGHNT and CDR2 YENEEA. The V end lost 4 bases, the J end lost 6 bases, and 9 bases lay between the germline ends. The CDR3 runs 12 residues.

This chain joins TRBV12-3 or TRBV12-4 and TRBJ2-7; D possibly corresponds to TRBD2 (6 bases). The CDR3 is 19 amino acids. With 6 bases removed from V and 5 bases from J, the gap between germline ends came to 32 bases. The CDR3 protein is CASSREAGWLRNQEHEQYF. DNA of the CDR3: TGTGCCAGCAGCAGAGAGGCGGGATGGCTCCGCAATCAGGAACACGAGCAGTACTTC.

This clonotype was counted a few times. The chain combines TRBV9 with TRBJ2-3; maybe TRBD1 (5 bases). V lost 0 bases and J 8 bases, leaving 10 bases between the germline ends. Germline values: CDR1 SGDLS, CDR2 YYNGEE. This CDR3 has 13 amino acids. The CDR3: CASSVEGRATQYF. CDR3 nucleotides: TGTGCCAGCAGCGTAGAGGGGCGAGCTACGCAGTATTTT.

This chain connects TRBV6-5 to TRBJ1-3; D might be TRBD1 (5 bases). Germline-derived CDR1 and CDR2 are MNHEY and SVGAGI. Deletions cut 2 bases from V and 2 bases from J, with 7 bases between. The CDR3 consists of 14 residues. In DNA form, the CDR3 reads TGTGCCAGCAGTTACGGGGGAACTGGAAACACCATATATTTT. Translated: CASSYGGTGNTIYF.